The 25 T cell receptor beta chains below were found in one sample sequenced in a study of cytomegalovirus exposure and HLA in healthy donors. Assay used: immunoSEQ multiplex PCR; TCRdb lists only in-frame clones, some missing. The table records approximately 230,000 clones, over 75% of them present only once. What was sequenced was PBMCs. The receptors stem from a man between 18 and 29 years old in good health and CMV-seropositive.

This CDR3 is CASSPHGTGANVLTF. CDR3 coding DNA: TGTGCCAGCAGTCCCCACGGGACTGGGGCCAACGTCCTGACTTTC. The chain carries TRBV28 and TRBJ2-6, with TRBD2 as a possible D gene (5 bases). Germline V gives CDR1 MDHEN, CDR2 SYDVKM. The CDR3 is made up of 15 amino acids. V was cut by 5 bases and J by 2 bases, with 10 bases left in between.

This sequence joins TRBV6-7 and TRBJ2-7, with D possibly matching TRBD1 (5 bases). Being an ORF, TRBV6-7 has a function that is uncertain. The CDR3 covers 14 residues. Trimming pared 2 bases from V and 3 bases from J, leaving 11 bases between. CDR3: CASSYIQDNYEQYF. CDR3 nucleotides: TGTGCCAGCAGTTACATACAGGATAACTACGAGCAGTACTTC.

The chain carries TRBV29-1 and TRBJ2-7; 9 nucleotides match TRBD1. With V trimmed by 7 bases and J by 3 bases, 10 bases remained unmatched. Germline V gene data show CDR1 as SQVTM and CDR2 as ANQGSEA. This CDR3 has 14 residues. The CDR3 nucleotides read TGCAGCGCAATACCGGGACAGGGCTACTACGAGCAGTACTTC. This translates into CSAIPGQGYYEQYF.

The chain links TRBV18 to TRBJ2-7; no clear D. CDR1 and CDR2 from the germline V gene are KGHSH and LQKENI. The CDR3 contains 12 residues. V lost 6 bases and J lost 4, with 10 bases in between. The CDR3 nucleotides are TGTGCCAGCTCTGAATCGGCGTACGAGCAGTACTTC. Translation: CASSESAYEQYF.

The rearrangement joins TRBV11-3 to TRBJ2-2; 13 nucleotides agree with TRBD2. The V segment lost 5 bases and the J segment 7 bases; nucleotides outside the gene matches: 7. Germline V lookup: CDR1 SGHNT, CDR2 YENEEA. The CDR3 spans 16 residues. The CDR3 sequence is CASSVGLAGVSGELFF. The CDR3 DNA reads TGTGCCAGCAGCGTCGGACTAGCGGGAGTAAGCGGGGAGCTGTTTTTT. Using reference TRBV11-3 and TRBJ2-2 for the parts outside the CDR3, the full variable domain is EAGVVQSPRYKIIEKKQPVAFWCNPISGHNTLYWYLQNLGQGPELLIRYENEEAVDDSQLPKDRFSAERLKGVDSTLKIQPAELGDSAVYLCASSVGLAGVSGELFFGEGSRLTVL.

V usage is TRBV5-6 and J usage is TRBJ2-2; 7 bases map to TRBD2. Germline loops: CDR1 SGHDT, CDR2 YYEEEE. Trimming took 4 bases from V and 1 from J; bases not matched to a gene: 7. CDR3 length: 16 amino acids. The CDR3 DNA sequence: TGTGCCAGCAGCCATCTAGCGGATGAGAACACCGGGGAGCTGTTTTTT. It specifies CASSHLADENTGELFF.

J is TRBJ2-5 and V is TRBV15; 10 nucleotides agree with TRBD2. The CDR3 contains 14 residues. Trimming removed 5 bases from V and 5 bases from J; junction bases left unmatched: 5. Per germline, CDR1 LNHNV and CDR2 YYDKDF (reference sequence). The CDR3 DNA reads TGTGCCACCAGCCGGGGACTAGCGAGGGAGACCCAGTACTTC. Its protein product is CATSRGLARETQYF. The variable domain in full, completed from reference TRBV15 and TRBJ2-5, reads DAMVIQNPRYQVTQFGKPVTLSCSQTLNHNVMYWYQQKSSQAPKLLFHYYDKDFNNEADTPDNFQSRRPNTSFCFLDIRSPGLGDTAMYLCATSRGLARETQYFGPGTRLLVL.

The rearrangement uses TRBV2 and TRBJ1-2; 12 bases map to TRBD1. The CDR3 has 18 amino acids. After removal of 5 bases from V and 2 bases from J, the junction contained 12 bases not matched to a gene. Per germline, CDR1 SNHLY and CDR2 FYNNEI. CDR3 DNA sequence: TGTGCCAGCAGTCTCCACCCCGGGACAGGGGGCTCCAACTATGGCTACACCTTC. It is translated as CASSLHPGTGGSNYGYTF.

The rearrangement uses TRBV5-1 and TRBJ2-1, with TRBD2 matching 8 bases. The CDR3 totals 13 residues. The J segment lost 10 bases and the V segment lost 3 bases, leaving 6 bases of the junction unmatched. Germline-derived CDR1 and CDR2 are SGHRS and YFSETQ. The CDR3 loop is CASSSAGDSEQFF. The CDR3 DNA reads as TGCGCCAGCAGCTCAGCGGGGGACTCCGAGCAGTTCTTC. The complete variable domain, with remaining parts taken from reference TRBV5-1 and TRBJ2-1, reads KAGVTQTPRYLIKTRGQQVTLSCSPISGHRSVSWYQQTPGQGLQFLFEYFSETQRNKGNFPGRFSGRQFSNSRSEMNVSTLELGDSALYLCASSSAGDSEQFFGPGTRLTVL.

The chain couples TRBV2 to TRBJ1-5; D is unresolved. The V end was cut by 1 base, the J end by 5 bases, with 9 bases between. The V gene's germline CDR1 is SNHLY and CDR2 FYNNEI. The CDR3 has 14 residues. CDR3 loop: CASSEGGGHQPQHF. The CDR3 region has the DNA TGTGCCAGCAGTGAAGGGGGTGGTCATCAGCCCCAGCATTTT.

The rearrangement links TRBV30 to TRBJ1-4; a possible D gene is TRBD1 (6 bases). The CDR3 loop spans 14 amino acids. Germline V lookup: CDR1 GTSNPN, CDR2 SVGIG (reference sequence). Trimming removed 2 bases from V and 4 bases from J, with 11 bases in between. The CDR3 is CAWSTGTYNEKLFF. CDR3 coding DNA: TGTGCCTGGAGTACAGGGACCTATAATGAAAAACTGTTTTTT.

V gene TRBV7-2 combines with J gene TRBJ2-5, with D uncertain. Germline V gives CDR1 SGHTA, CDR2 FQGNSA. V was cut by 3 bases and J by 4 bases, with 9 bases left in between. There are 13 residues in the CDR3. This chain's CDR3 is CASSFGNRETQYF. In nucleotides, the CDR3 is TGTGCCAGCAGCTTTGGGAACCGAGAGACCCAGTACTTC.

The chain recombines TRBV19 with TRBJ1-2, with D tentatively TRBD1 (6 bases). There are 14 residues in the CDR3. V lost 8 bases to trimming and J lost 5 bases, with 18 bases between them. CDR1 and CDR2 from the germline V gene are LNHDA and SQIVND (reference sequence). The CDR3 nucleotides are TGTGCCAGTCGAAGGGGGTCGTTGGGTTATGGCTACACCTTC. Amino acid sequence: CASRRGSLGYGYTF.

V is TRBV30 and J is TRBJ2-7, with D perhaps TRBD2 (6 bases). There are 13 residues in the CDR3. CDR1 GTSNPN and CDR2 SVGIG come from the germline V gene (reference sequence). V was pared by 5 bases and J by 2 bases, with 13 bases between. CDR3 loop: CAWGSGLTYEQYF. For the CDR3, the DNA is TGTGCCTGGGGAAGTGGACTAACCTACGAGCAGTACTTC.

The chain is built from TRBV28 and TRBJ1-5, with 7 bases lining up with TRBD1. CDR1 is MDHEN, CDR2 SYDVKM, per germline. This CDR3 is 15 amino acids long. The V segment lost 8 bases and the J segment 4 bases; nucleotides outside the gene matches: 11. CDR3 protein: CASDSPGQRNQPQHF. The CDR3 region has the DNA TGTGCCAGCGACTCACCGGGACAGAGGAATCAGCCCCAGCATTTT.

V gene TRBV4-3 combines with J gene TRBJ2-7; D perhaps matches TRBD2 (5 bases). V was pared by 4 bases and J by 5 bases, with 15 bases between. Germline CDR1 is LGHNA and CDR2 is YSLEER. The CDR3 totals 14 residues. The CDR3 region is CASSRGLEVDEQYF. The CDR3 nucleotides read TGCGCCAGCAGCCGCGGACTGGAGGTGGACGAGCAGTACTTC.

The J gene is TRBJ1-5, the V gene TRBV11-1; D remains ambiguous. The CDR3 spans 15 residues. Trimming shortened V by 5 bases and J by 3 bases, and 14 bases separated the two germline ends. The V gene's germline CDR1 is SGHAT and CDR2 FQDESV (reference sequence). CDR3 bases: TGTGCCAGCAGCCTCCAAGGGTTGAACAATCAGCCCCAGCATTTT. Its translation is CASSLQGLNNQPQHF.

The chain links TRBV7-6 to TRBJ1-3; TRBD1 might be the D (6 bases). This CDR3 comprises 16 residues. Germline-derived CDR1 and CDR2 are SGHVS and FNYEAQ. Trimming took off 5 bases at V and 8 bases at J, with 22 bases between the two ends. In DNA, the CDR3 is TGTGCCAGCAGCACGCACAAGGGGGACTTCGCGGACACCATATATTTT. Its protein product is CASSTHKGDFADTIYF.

The chain employs TRBV28 and TRBJ2-7; TRBD1 agrees at 8 bases. V dropped 7 bases and J dropped 2; count of bases not matched to a gene: 7. Germline V gene lookup returns CDR1 MDHEN and CDR2 SYDVKM. This CDR3 is built from 14 residues. Here the CDR3 DNA reads TGTGCCAGCACCGAAGGGGACAGGACCTACGAGCAGTACTTC. Protein sequence: CASTEGDRTYEQYF.

This sequence joins TRBV11-2 and TRBJ2-7; no firm D call. The ends were cut back, 5 bases at V and 6 bases at J, with 17 bases in the middle. CDR3 length equals 14 residues. Per the germline V gene, CDR1 is SGHAT and CDR2 is FQNNGV. CDR3 coding DNA: TGTGCCAGCAGCCCTGTAGAACGGGCGTCCGAGCAGTACTTC. Amino acids: CASSPVERASEQYF.

The chain is built from TRBV6-5 and TRBJ2-1; 7 bases fit TRBD1. Losses at the gene ends were 6 bases for V and 7 bases for J; bases not matched to a gene: 12. Germline lookup yields CDR1 MNHEY and CDR2 SVGAGI. CDR3 length equals 15 residues. For the CDR3, the DNA is TGTGCCAGCAGCAAGGACAGGCCTATAACAAATGAGCAGTTCTTC. This codes for CASSKDRPITNEQFF.

The chain recombines TRBV27 with TRBJ1-1; possible D gene TRBD1, 5 bases. Trimming removed 0 bases from V and 4 bases from J, with 12 bases in between. The CDR3 is made up of 15 amino acids. Germline CDR1 and CDR2: MNHEY and SMNVEV (reference sequence). CDR3 residues: CASSLSRGIATEAFF. The CDR3 nucleotides are TGTGCCAGCAGTTTATCGAGGGGTATAGCCACTGAAGCTTTCTTT.

The J gene is TRBJ2-7, the V gene TRBV27, with 9 bases matching TRBD2. The junction had 7 bases not matched to a gene; V was cut back by 5 bases and J by 5 bases. CDR3 size: 14 residues. CDR1 and CDR2 (germline): MNHEY, SMNVEV (reference sequence). The CDR3 nucleotides are TGTGCCAGCAGTATAGCGGGAGTTTTCAACGAGCAGTACTTC. Its protein product is CASSIAGVFNEQYF.

The genes are TRBV10-3 and TRBJ2-7; TRBD2 aligns across 8 bases. The V gene's germline CDR1 is ENHRY and CDR2 SYGVKD. The CDR3 has 15 amino acids. V was clipped by 0 bases and J by 6 bases; unmatched bases: 7. CDR3 nucleotide sequence: TGTGCCATCAGTGAGTCGGACGGGAGGGCCGTCGAGCAGTACTTC. As protein: CAISESDGRAVEQYF.

The chain carries TRBV2 and TRBJ1-2; a weak D match, TRBD1 (6 bases). CDR1 and CDR2 (germline): SNHLY, FYNNEI. The CDR3 is 13 amino acids. Trimming took off 2 bases at V and 7 bases at J, with 11 bases between the two ends. DNA for the CDR3: TGTGCCAGCAGTGAAAGACAGGCGAGTGGCTACACCTTC. It specifies CASSERQASGYTF.